These 11 T cell receptor beta chains share one sample of origin, sequenced in a study of cytomegalovirus exposure and HLA in healthy donors. Primers for the PCR totalled 60 Vbeta and 13 Jbeta. Using immunoSEQ multiplex PCR, the repertoire was profiled, and TCRdb retains in-frame clones only, with some absent. The sample shows nearly 110,000 clones, roughly 70% of them seen only once. What was sequenced was PBMCs. The source of these receptors is a male donor in good health and CMV-seropositive.

This chain uses TRBV5-1 with TRBJ1-3; perhaps TRBD1 as D (6 bases). The germline CDR1 and CDR2 sequences are SGHRS and YFSETQ. The germline V and J ends were trimmed by 4 bases and 4 bases, with 18 bases remaining between them. The CDR3 has 16 amino acids. In DNA, the CDR3 is TGCGCCAGCAGCCCGTACGAATCAGGGGCAGGAAACACCATATATTTT. This translates into CASSPYESGAGNTIYF.

A few counts support this clone. The chain combines TRBV2 with TRBJ2-7; TRBD1 matches 8 bases. V dropped 5 bases and J dropped 0; count of bases not matched to a gene: 15. Germline loops: CDR1 SNHLY, CDR2 FYNNEI. The CDR3 spans 18 residues. The CDR3 loop is CASSYGAPTGTGSYEQYF. The CDR3, as DNA: TGTGCCAGCAGTTACGGGGCCCCGACCGGGACAGGCTCCTACGAGCAGTACTTC.

The V call is TRBV2, the J call TRBJ1-4; tentatively, D is TRBD1 (5 bases). The CDR3 contains 14 residues. V was shortened by 7 bases and J by 7 bases, with 16 bases between the two germline ends. Germline values: CDR1 SNHLY, CDR2 FYNNEI. The CDR3 nucleotides read TGTGCCAGCAACCCGACAGCTCTTCTTGAAAAACTGTTTTTT. It is translated as CASNPTALLEKLFF.

The chain has TRBV11-2 and TRBJ2-3; 11 bases match TRBD2. The CDR3 has 15 residues. V lost 3 bases to trimming and J lost 5 bases; unmatched junction nucleotides: 4. Germline V gene sequence: CDR1 SGHAT, CDR2 FQNNGV. The CDR3 reads CASSFTSGSRDTQYF. The CDR3 nucleotides read TGTGCCAGCAGCTTTACTAGCGGGAGTCGAGATACGCAGTATTTT.

This clone was counted a few times. CDR3 region: CATSRAQGHGYTF. CDR3 DNA: TGTGCCACCAGCAGAGCACAGGGGCATGGCTACACCTTC. The chain employs TRBV15 and TRBJ1-2, with 7 bases aligning to TRBD1. The germline CDR1 and CDR2 sequences are LNHNV and YYDKDF (reference sequence). J was trimmed by 6 bases and V by 1 base; bases with no gene match: 2. The CDR3 consists of 13 residues.

Points on this clone: The junction and the germline gene differ at one end; a read error may be behind it. This sequence joins TRBV7-7 and TRBJ2-7, with no clear D. The CDR3 is 13 amino acids. In germline, CDR1 is SSHAT, CDR2 FNYEAQ (reference sequence). CDR3 DNA sequence: TGTGCTAGCAGCTTAGACTTCTCCTACGAGCAGTACTTC. It codes for CASSLDFSYEQYF.

This clone occurred a few times. This chain links TRBV6-6 with TRBJ1-1, with D unclear. Deletions cut 2 bases from V and 7 bases from J, with 14 bases between. CDR1 is MNHNY, CDR2 SVGAGI, per germline (reference sequence). This CDR3 has 14 residues. The chain's CDR3 is CASSYPPGRDEAFF. The DNA of the CDR3 is TGTGCCAGCAGTTACCCCCCGGGGAGGGATGAAGCTTTCTTT.

This rearrangement joins TRBV15 to TRBJ1-1; no definite D call. Trimming cost V 1 base and J 2 bases, with 8 bases left between them. The germline CDR1 and CDR2 sequences are LNHNV and YYDKDF (reference sequence). This CDR3 has 14 amino acids. The CDR3 bases are TGTGCCACCAGCAGAGTAGCAGCTAACACTGAAGCTTTCTTT. Translating gives CATSRVAANTEAFF.

The V call is TRBV5-1, the J call TRBJ1-2, with 8 bases fitting TRBD1. The CDR3 runs to 13 residues. CDR1 SGHRS and CDR2 YFSETQ come from the germline V gene. Trimming at V came to 0 bases and at J to 8 bases, leaving 3 bases not matched to a gene. The CDR3 nucleotides read TGCGCCAGCAGCTTGGGGACAGGGTGGGGCTACACCTTC. This sequence encodes CASSLGTGWGYTF. Based on the CDR3 plus reference TRBV5-1 and TRBJ1-2, the full variable domain is KAGVTQTPRYLIKTRGQQVTLSCSPISGHRSVSWYQQTPGQGLQFLFEYFSETQRNKGNFPGRFSGRQFSNSRSEMNVSTLELGDSALYLCASSLGTGWGYTFGSGTRLTVV.

The chain joins TRBV5-6 to TRBJ2-5, with D possibly matching TRBD1 (5 bases). Germline CDR1 is SGHDT and CDR2 is YYEEEE. The CDR3 is made up of 14 amino acids. The V end lost 0 bases, the J end lost 3 bases, and 9 bases lay between the germline ends. In DNA form, the CDR3 reads TGTGCCAGCAGCTTGGAAACAGGTGAAGAGACCCAGTACTTC. Protein: CASSLETGEETQYF. The variable domain in full, completed from reference TRBV5-6 and TRBJ2-5, reads DAGVTQSPTHLIKTRGQQVTLRCSPKSGHDTVSWYQQALGQGPQFIFQYYEEEERQRGNFPDRFSGHQFPNYSSELNVNALLLGDSALYLCASSLETGEETQYFGPGTRLLVL.

The chain employs TRBV6-5 and TRBJ1-6; 8 bases fit TRBD1. With 4 bases clipped from V and 7 bases from J, the junction kept 6 bases outside the gene matches. Germline CDR1 MNHEY, CDR2 SVGAGI. The CDR3 runs 15 residues. The CDR3 here is CASSSDRAGNSPLHF. The DNA for the CDR3 is TGTGCCAGCAGTTCGGACAGGGCCGGGAATTCACCCCTCCACTTT.